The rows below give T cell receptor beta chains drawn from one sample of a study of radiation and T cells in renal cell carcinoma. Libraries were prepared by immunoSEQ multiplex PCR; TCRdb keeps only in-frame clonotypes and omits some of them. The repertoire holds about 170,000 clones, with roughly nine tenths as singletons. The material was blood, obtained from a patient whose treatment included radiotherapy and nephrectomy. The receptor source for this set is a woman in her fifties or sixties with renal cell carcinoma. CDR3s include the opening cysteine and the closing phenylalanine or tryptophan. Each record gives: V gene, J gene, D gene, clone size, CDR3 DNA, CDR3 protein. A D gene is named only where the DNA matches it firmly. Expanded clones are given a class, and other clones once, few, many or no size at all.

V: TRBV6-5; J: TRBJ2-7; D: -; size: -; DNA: TGTGCCAGCAGTTCAACTAGAGTCGGGGAGCAGTACTTC; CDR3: CASSSTRVGEQYF
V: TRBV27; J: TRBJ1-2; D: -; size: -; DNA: TGTGCCAGCAGTTGGACCGGGCCGAACTATGGCTACACCTTC; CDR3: CASSWTGPNYGYTF
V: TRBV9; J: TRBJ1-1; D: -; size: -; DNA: TGTGCCAGCAGCGCTCAGACGAACACTGAAGCTTTCTTT; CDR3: CASSAQTNTEAFF
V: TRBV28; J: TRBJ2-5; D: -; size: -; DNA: TGTGCCAGCAGTTTAGAGGCTGGGGTCAAGACCCAGTACTTC; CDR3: CASSLEAGVKTQYF
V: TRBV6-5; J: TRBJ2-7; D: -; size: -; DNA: TGTGCCAGCAGCCCTACAAAAGACGAGCAGTACTTC; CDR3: CASSPTKDEQYF
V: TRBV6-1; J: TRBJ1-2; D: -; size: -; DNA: TGTGCCAGCAGTGAAGTACGAGGGGTTAAGGGCTACACCTTC; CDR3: CASSEVRGVKGYTF
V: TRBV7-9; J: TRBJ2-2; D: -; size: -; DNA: TGTGCCAGCAGCTCCCAAGGCGGGATGAACACCGGGGAGCTGTTTTTT; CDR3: CASSSQGGMNTGELFF
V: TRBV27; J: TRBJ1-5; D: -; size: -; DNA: TGTGCCAGCAGTTTCAGAGGCTATAGCAATCAGCCCCAGCATTTT; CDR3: CASSFRGYSNQPQHF
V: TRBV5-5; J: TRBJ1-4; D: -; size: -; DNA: TGTGCCAGCAGCTGGAGGGGTGAAAAACTGTTTTTT; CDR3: CASSWRGEKLFF
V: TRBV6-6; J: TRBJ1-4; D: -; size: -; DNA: TGTGCCAGCAGTTACTCATTATTGGGCAGGGACGGAAAACTGTTTTTT; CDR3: CASSYSLLGRDGKLFF
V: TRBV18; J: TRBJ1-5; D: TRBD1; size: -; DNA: TGTGCCAGCTCACCTGGGACAGGGGTTCGCAATCAGCCCCAGCATTTT; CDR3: CASSPGTGVRNQPQHF
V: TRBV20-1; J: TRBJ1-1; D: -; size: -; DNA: TGCAGTGCTCCTCAGAACACTGAAGCTTTCTTT; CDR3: CSAPQNTEAFF
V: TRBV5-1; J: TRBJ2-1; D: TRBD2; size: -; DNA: TGCGCCAGCAGCCTGACTAGCGGGGGATACAATGAGCAGTTCTTC; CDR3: CASSLTSGGYNEQFF
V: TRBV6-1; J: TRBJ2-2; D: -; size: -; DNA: TGTGCCAGCAGTGAACGCAGGGTCACCGGGGAGCTGTTTTTT; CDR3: CASSERRVTGELFF
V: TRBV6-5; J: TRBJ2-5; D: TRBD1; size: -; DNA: TGTGCCAGCAGTGCCAGGGACAGTCGAACGGAGACCCAGTACTTC; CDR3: CASSARDSRTETQYF
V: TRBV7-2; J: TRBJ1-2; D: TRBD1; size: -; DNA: TGTGCCAGCAGTTGGGACAGGGCTTTATATGGCTACACCTTC; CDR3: CASSWDRALYGYTF
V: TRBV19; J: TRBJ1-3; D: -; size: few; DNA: TGTGCCAGTAGTTTAGTCGGGGGGACCCGCTCTGGAAACACCATATATTTT; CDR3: CASSLVGGTRSGNTIYF
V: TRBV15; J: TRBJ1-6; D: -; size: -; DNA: TGTGCCACCAGCTCCCGACAGATTAGCAATTCACCCCTCCACTTT; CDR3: CATSSRQISNSPLHF
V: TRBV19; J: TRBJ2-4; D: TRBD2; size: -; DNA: TGTGCCAGTAGTCTATCTAGCGGGGGGGGCCGAACCAAAAACATTCAGTACTTC; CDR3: CASSLSSGGGRTKNIQYF
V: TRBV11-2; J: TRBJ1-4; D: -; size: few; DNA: TGTGCCAGCAACCCGTCAGGTGGCCCGAATGAAAAACTGTTTTTT; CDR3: CASNPSGGPNEKLFF
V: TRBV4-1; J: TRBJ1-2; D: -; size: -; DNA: TGCGCCAGCAGCCAACGGGATGACATAGCTAACTATGGCTACACCTTC; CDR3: CASSQRDDIANYGYTF
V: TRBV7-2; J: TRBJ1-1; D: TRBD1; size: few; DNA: TGTGCCAGCAGCCCTCCAGGGGGCTCCTCCCTATGGAACACTGAAGCTTTCTTT; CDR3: CASSPPGGSSLWNTEAFF
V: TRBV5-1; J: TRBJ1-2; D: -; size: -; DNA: TGCGCCAGCAGCTTGCGAGGGGACTATGGCTACACCTTC; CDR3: CASSLRGDYGYTF
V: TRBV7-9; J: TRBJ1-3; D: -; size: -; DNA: TGTGCCAGCTGGGACACCGCCTCTGGAAACACCATATATTTT; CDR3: CASWDTASGNTIYF
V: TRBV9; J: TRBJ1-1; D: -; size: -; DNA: TGTGCCAGCAGCAGGGATAACACTGAAGCTTTCTTT; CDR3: CASSRDNTEAFF
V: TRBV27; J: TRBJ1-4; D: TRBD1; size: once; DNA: TGTGCCAGCAGTGACAGGGGGCTCGAAAAACTGTTTTTT; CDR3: CASSDRGLEKLFF
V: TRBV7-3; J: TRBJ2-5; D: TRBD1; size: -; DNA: TGTGCCAGTTCGCCCGGACAGGGCATAGAGACCCAGTACTTC; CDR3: CASSPGQGIETQYF
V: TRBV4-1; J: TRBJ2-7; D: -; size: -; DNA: TGCGCCAGCAGCCTCATCGGAGCTCGGTACGAGCAGTACTTC; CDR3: CASSLIGARYEQYF
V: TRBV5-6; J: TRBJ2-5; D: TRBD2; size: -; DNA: TGTGCCAGCAGCTTTGGGAGGGGAGAGACCCAGTACTTC; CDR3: CASSFGRGETQYF
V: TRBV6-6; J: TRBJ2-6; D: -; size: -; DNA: TGTGCCAGCAGTTACCGTCCCCCAGGGGCCAACGTCCTGACTTTC; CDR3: CASSYRPPGANVLTF
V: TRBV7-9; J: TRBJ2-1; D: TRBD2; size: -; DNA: TGTGCCAGCAGCTCCGCGAGAGCGGGGGGCTACAATGAGCAGTTCTTC; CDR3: CASSSARAGGYNEQFF
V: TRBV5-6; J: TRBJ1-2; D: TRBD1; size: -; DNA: TGTGCCAGCAGCTCGGGTAGACAGGGAGGTTCTTCCGGCTACACCTTC; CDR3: CASSSGRQGGSSGYTF
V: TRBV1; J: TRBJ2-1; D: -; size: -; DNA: TGCACCCACTCCAAGACCAGGGCGAATGAGCAGTTCTTC; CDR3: CTHSKTRANEQFF